The 31 T cell receptor beta chains below all came from one sample that was sequenced in a study of blood T cell repertoires in COVID-19. This table comes from immunoSEQ multiplex PCR, and its TCRdb copy is limited to in-frame clones, with some not included. Of around 200,000 clones listed, less than 90% are singletons. Sequences were obtained from peripheral blood. The receptors were gathered from a man in his 70s with active or convalescent COVID-19.

The J gene is TRBJ2-2, the V gene TRBV9; a possible D gene is TRBD1 (6 bases). The CDR3 extends over 16 amino acids. V dropped 2 bases and J dropped 0 bases, with 11 bases sitting between them. Germline V gives CDR1 SGDLS, CDR2 YYNGEE. The CDR3 nucleotides are TGTGCCAGCAGCGTCGACAGGTTTGCGAACACCGGGGAGCTGTTTTTT. Translating gives CASSVDRFANTGELFF.

V usage is TRBV18 and J usage is TRBJ2-5, with 12 nucleotides matching TRBD1. The CDR3 has 15 residues. Unmatched junction bases numbered 3, after V lost 3 bases and J lost 4 bases. Germline values: CDR1 KGHSH, CDR2 LQKENI. The CDR3 nucleotides are TGTGCCAGCTCACCGGGGACAGGGGGCTCAGAGACCCAGTACTTC. Its protein is CASSPGTGGSETQYF.

In this sample, this clone turned up a few times. The CDR3 DNA is TGCGCCAGCAGCTTGGCGGTAAGGGAGGGCTACACCTTC. It is translated as CASSLAVREGYTF. The J gene is TRBJ1-2, the V gene TRBV5-1; D unresolved. This CDR3 is 13 amino acids long. V dropped 0 bases and J dropped 8 bases, with 11 bases sitting between them. From germline, CDR1 is SGHRS and CDR2 YFSETQ.

This rearrangement joins TRBV18 to TRBJ1-6; D is ambiguous. The CDR3 consists of 14 residues. Germline CDR1 is KGHSH and CDR2 is LQKENI. Trimming pared 1 base from V and 7 bases from J, leaving 8 bases between. DNA for the CDR3: TGTGCCAGCTCACCACAGTCAGGCAATTCACCCCTCCACTTT. It translates to CASSPQSGNSPLHF. The variable domain in full, with the rest retrieved from reference TRBV18 and TRBJ1-6, is NAGVMQNPRHLVRRRGQEARLRCSPMKGHSHVYWYRQLPEEGLKFMVYLQKENIIDESGMPKERFSAEFPKEGPSILRIQQVVRGDSAAYFCASSPQSGNSPLHFGNGTRLTVT.

V and J are TRBV29-1 and TRBJ2-1; D is unclear. Deletions cut 0 bases from V and 4 bases from J, with 10 bases between. This CDR3 contains 14 residues. Germline CDR1 is SQVTM and CDR2 is ANQGSEA. CDR3 bases: TGCAGCGTTGAAGACTACCGGAGTTACAATGAGCAGTTCTTC. Translating gives CSVEDYRSYNEQFF.

The rearrangement joins TRBV19 to TRBJ2-2; TRBD1 matches at 7 bases. The CDR3 sequence is 15 residues long. After removal of 5 bases from V and 1 base from J, the junction contained 4 bases not matched to a gene. Germline CDR1 reads LNHDA; CDR2 reads SQIVND (reference sequence). CDR3 coding DNA: TGTGCCAGTAGTGTAAGGGGGCGGAACACCGGGGAGCTGTTTTTT. Amino acids: CASSVRGRNTGELFF.

The chain uses TRBV18 and TRBJ1-3; D possibly corresponds to TRBD1 (5 bases). Trimming removed 2 bases at V and 2 bases at J, with 7 bases between. The germline V gene encodes CDR1 KGHSH and CDR2 LQKENI. This CDR3 is built from 14 residues. CDR3 sequence (DNA): TGTGCCAGCTCACCAGGGGGGACTGGAAACACCATATATTTT. Its translation is CASSPGGTGNTIYF.

This chain uses TRBV12-3 or TRBV12-4 with TRBJ1-6; the D gene is possibly TRBD1 (6 bases). The ends were cut back, 5 bases at V and 14 bases at J, with 16 bases in the middle. The CDR3 has 13 residues. The CDR3 loop reads CASSRGTPGSLHF. CDR3 DNA: TGTGCCAGCAGTCGAGGGACACCTGGTTCCCTCCACTTT.

This chain links TRBV7-2 with TRBJ2-7; tentatively, D is TRBD1 (5 bases). The V gene's germline CDR1 is SGHTA and CDR2 FQGNSA. The CDR3 totals 15 residues. V lost 0 bases, J lost 3 bases, and 12 bases lay in between. CDR3 loop: CASSLATMGRYEQYF. The CDR3 DNA reads as TGTGCCAGCAGCTTAGCGACCATGGGGCGCTACGAGCAGTACTTC.

This clone came up a few times. The chain couples TRBV4-3 to TRBJ2-3, with 7 bases lining up with TRBD2. V lost 4 bases to trimming and J lost 3 bases; unmatched junction nucleotides: 7. CDR3 size: 15 residues. Germline lookup yields CDR1 LGHNA and CDR2 YSLEER. CDR3 sequence (DNA): TGCGCCAGCAGCCGGTCGGGGGAGGGGACAGATACGCAGTATTTT. Translation gives CASSRSGEGTDTQYF.

This clone was recorded a few times. V usage is TRBV3-1 (or the pseudogene TRBV3-2) and J usage is TRBJ2-2; 7 bases align to TRBD1. The CDR3 covers 15 residues. J lost 5 bases, V lost 7 bases, and 10 bases had no gene match. Germline CDR1 reads LGHDT; CDR2 reads YNNKEL (reference sequence). In DNA form, the CDR3 reads TGTGCCAGCAACCCAGCAGGGGGTAGAACCGGGGAGCTGTTTTTT. It is translated as CASNPAGGRTGELFF.

The rearrangement joins TRBV3-1 (or the pseudogene TRBV3-2) to TRBJ1-4; 8 bases map to TRBD1. V was clipped by 2 bases and J by 3 bases; unmatched bases: 5. The V gene's germline CDR1 is LGHDT and CDR2 YNNKEL (reference sequence). The CDR3 consists of 16 residues. The CDR3 protein is CASSQLGDRPNEKLFF. DNA for the CDR3: TGTGCCAGCAGCCAATTGGGGGACAGGCCTAATGAAAAACTGTTTTTT.

The V and J genes are TRBV6-2 or TRBV6-3 and TRBJ1-2; 8 bases align to TRBD1. CDR3 length: 13 residues. Unmatched junction bases numbered 5, after V lost 4 bases and J lost 7 bases. Germline lookup yields CDR1 MNHEY and CDR2 SVGEGT. The CDR3 reads CASSSRTGSGYTF. For the CDR3, the DNA is TGTGCCAGCAGTTCACGGACAGGGAGTGGCTACACCTTC.

The chain uses TRBV4-3 and TRBJ1-1; TRBD1 agrees at 11 bases. The germline V gene encodes CDR1 LGHNA and CDR2 YSLEER. The junction had 2 bases not matched to a gene; V was cut back by 0 bases and J by 5 bases. The CDR3 has 15 amino acids. CDR3 sequence reads: CASSQDWDRGTEAFF. For the CDR3, the DNA is TGCGCCAGCAGCCAAGATTGGGACAGGGGGACTGAAGCTTTCTTT.

The sample holds one count of this clone. The rearrangement links TRBV7-9 to TRBJ1-2; TRBD1 agrees at 7 bases. V was clipped by 5 bases and J by 5 bases; unmatched bases: 5. Germline-derived CDR1 and CDR2 are SEHNR and FQNEAQ (reference sequence). The CDR3 extends over 13 amino acids. DNA for the CDR3: TGTGCCAGCAGCCGGGACAGCGTATATGGCTACACCTTC. Residues: CASSRDSVYGYTF.

The rearrangement uses TRBV6-6 and TRBJ2-7; D remains unclear. Germline V gene data show CDR1 as MNHNY and CDR2 as SVGAGI (reference sequence). This CDR3 has 13 amino acids. The V end was cut by 11 bases, the J end by 3 bases, with 17 bases between. The CDR3 DNA sequence: TGTGCCGGTTGGCCTGGCAGTGGCTACGAGCAGTACTTC. This encodes CAGWPGSGYEQYF.

The chain combines TRBV6-1 with TRBJ1-2; 9 bases match TRBD1. The CDR3 is made up of 16 amino acids. Germline V gene sequence: CDR1 MNHNS, CDR2 SASEGT. Trimming at V came to 3 bases and at J to 3 bases, leaving 8 bases not matched to a gene. The CDR3 coding sequence is TGTGCCAGCAGTGAGACTATGGGACAGGGATACTATGGCTACACCTTC. This translates into CASSETMGQGYYGYTF.

This clone was observed a handful of times. The CDR3 coding sequence is TGCGCCAGCAGTCATGGGACACCTGTCACGGACACTGAAGCTTTCTTT. Its translation: CASSHGTPVTDTEAFF. The genes are TRBV23-1 and TRBJ1-1, with D possibly matching TRBD1 (6 bases). TRBV23-1 is noted as an ORF with a role that remains uncertain. The V gene lost 3 bases and the J gene lost 3 bases, with 17 bases spanning the gap. This CDR3 contains 16 residues.

The gene calls are TRBV6-6 and TRBJ2-1, with D possibly being TRBD1 (8 bases). The CDR3 totals 14 residues. With 10 bases removed from V and 4 bases from J, the gap between germline ends came to 17 bases. Germline CDR1 MNHNY, CDR2 SVGAGI (reference sequence). The CDR3 DNA is TGTGCCACCGGGGCACAGGGGGGGTACAATGAGCAGTTCTTC. Amino acid sequence: CATGAQGGYNEQFF.

The V and J genes are TRBV6-5 and TRBJ2-3; weak D call: TRBD1 (6 bases). Germline loops: CDR1 MNHEY, CDR2 SVGAGI. Trimming removed 6 bases at V and 0 bases at J, with 13 bases between. CDR3 length equals 15 residues. This CDR3 is CASSITGTSTDTQYF. CDR3 nucleotides: TGTGCCAGCAGCATTACAGGGACCAGCACAGATACGCAGTATTTT.

The rearrangement joins TRBV19 to TRBJ2-2, with D maybe TRBD2 (6 bases). Trimming removed 10 bases from V and 5 bases from J, with 14 bases in between. Per the germline V gene, CDR1 is LNHDA and CDR2 is SQIVND (reference sequence). This CDR3 comprises 13 residues. CDR3 sequence reads: CATHLRDTGELFF. The CDR3 bases are TGTGCCACCCACCTGCGGGATACCGGGGAGCTGTTTTTT.

This sequence joins TRBV18 and TRBJ2-1, with 7 positions matching TRBD2. The CDR3 sequence is 15 residues long. Germline assignment: CDR1 KGHSH and CDR2 LQKENI. The V and J ends lost 3 bases and 7 bases, in that order; junction bases with no gene match: 9. The CDR3 DNA reads TGTGCCAGCTCACCCGTCCCGGGGGAGGGAAATGAGCAGTTCTTC. Its translation: CASSPVPGEGNEQFF.

In DNA form, the CDR3 reads TGTGCCAGCAGTTACAGTTCCAGGGGGCTCGCCTATGGCTACACCTTC. Translation: CASSYSSRGLAYGYTF. The gene calls are TRBV6-2 or TRBV6-3 and TRBJ1-2; 8 bases fit TRBD1. V dropped 2 bases and J dropped 4; count of bases not matched to a gene: 9. There are 16 residues in the CDR3. Germline values: CDR1 MNHEY, CDR2 SVGEGT.

This chain connects TRBV19 to TRBJ2-7; tentatively, D is TRBD1 (6 bases). The CDR3 consists of 13 residues. CDR1 and CDR2 (germline): LNHDA, SQIVND (reference sequence). Deletions cut 8 bases from V and 2 bases from J, with 13 bases between. CDR3 coding DNA: TGTGCCAGTGTGGACAGACTTACCTACGAGCAGTACTTC. Translated: CASVDRLTYEQYF.

The rearrangement joins TRBV2 to TRBJ2-1, with D maybe TRBD2 (5 bases). Germline V lookup: CDR1 SNHLY, CDR2 FYNNEI. This CDR3 region has 16 residues. V lost 3 bases, J lost 0 bases, and 12 bases lay in between. The CDR3: CASSDRGPSSYNEQFF. In DNA form, the CDR3 reads TGTGCCAGCAGTGATCGCGGGCCCAGCTCCTACAATGAGCAGTTCTTC.

The chain couples TRBV4-3 to TRBJ1-4, with 7 bases identical to TRBD1. J was trimmed by 5 bases and V by 4 bases; bases with no gene match: 13. The CDR3 length is 17 residues. CDR1 is LGHNA and CDR2 is YSLEER in the germline V gene. The CDR3 nucleotides are TGCGCCAGCAGCCGACGACTTTCGGGACAGCAAAATGAAAAACTGTTTTTT. This codes for CASSRRLSGQQNEKLFF.

The rearrangement links TRBV7-2 to TRBJ1-5, with 7 positions matching TRBD1. The CDR3 covers 14 residues. Germline lookup yields CDR1 SGHTA and CDR2 FQGNSA. The V segment lost 6 bases and the J segment 4 bases; nucleotides outside the gene matches: 6. CDR3 amino acids: CASSWGDRNQPQHF. The CDR3 coding sequence is TGTGCCAGCAGTTGGGGGGACAGAAATCAGCCCCAGCATTTT.

The chain links TRBV6-2 or TRBV6-3 to TRBJ1-4, with D perhaps matching TRBD1 (5 bases). The CDR3 length is 15 residues. Germline CDR1 and CDR2: MNHEY and SVGEGT. V gave up 4 bases and J gave up 0 bases, with 9 bases separating them. CDR3 residues: CASSWDSTTNEKLFF. The CDR3 DNA is TGTGCCAGCAGTTGGGACTCTACAACTAATGAAAAACTGTTTTTT.

The chain combines TRBV7-9 with TRBJ1-2; D unclear. Trimming removed 2 bases from V and 4 bases from J, with 8 bases in between. CDR1 and CDR2 from the germline V gene are SEHNR and FQNEAQ (reference sequence). The length of the CDR3 is 13 residues. The CDR3 nucleotides are TGTGCCAGCAGCTTATCGGGAGCCTATGGCTACACCTTC. This sequence encodes CASSLSGAYGYTF. Complete variable domain (other parts from reference TRBV7-9 and TRBJ1-2): DTGVSQNPRHKITKRGQNVTFRCDPISEHNRLYWYRQTLGQGPEFLTYFQNEAQLEKSRLLSDRFSAERPKGSFSTLEIQRTEQGDSAMYLCASSLSGAYGYTFGSGTRLTVV.

Of note for this clone: In the same sample, other DNA sequences code for this CDR3. This CDR3 reads CASSYGGPGNTIYF. The CDR3, as DNA: TGTGCCAGCAGTTACGGGGGCCCTGGAAACACCATATATTTT. This chain connects TRBV6-5 to TRBJ1-3; D might be TRBD1 (6 bases). CDR1 and CDR2 from the germline V gene are MNHEY and SVGAGI. The CDR3 has 14 residues. The V and J ends lost 2 bases and 2 bases respectively, with 7 bases between them.

V usage is TRBV10-2 and J usage is TRBJ2-7; D is possibly TRBD1 (6 bases). V was pared by 7 bases and J by 2 bases, with 15 bases between. The CDR3 length is 14 residues. The germline gives CDR1 WSHSY, CDR2 SAAADI. This CDR3 reads CASNPDSRTYEQYF. CDR3 DNA sequence: TGCGCCAGCAACCCGGACAGTCGGACCTACGAGCAGTACTTC.